Here is one T cell receptor (beta chain) with its context. V was clipped by 6 bases and J by 2 bases, with 13 bases between them. This CDR3 comprises 14 residues. The germline gives CDR1 SEHNR, CDR2 FQNEAQ (reference sequence). The data originate from a study of cytomegalovirus exposure and HLA in healthy donors. The PCR contained 60 Vbeta and 13 Jbeta primers. Data came from immunoSEQ multiplex PCR; TCRdb stores just in-frame clones and leaves some out. The sample lists about 190,000 clones; approximately 81% were seen once. Unrecorded immune exposures were likely, despite nominal health at sampling. The sample comprised PBMCs. The chain links TRBV7-9 to TRBJ2-5; perhaps TRBD2 as D (5 bases). The TCR comes from a woman younger than 30 in good health and CMV-seropositive. The CDR3 here is CASRSPGLQETQYF. In DNA, the CDR3 is TGTGCCAGCAGATCCCCGGGATTACAAGAGACCCAGTACTTC.